Included here is one T cell receptor beta chain sequence, with context. Every isolated RNA sample was fully reverse transcribed, so sequencing captured expressed TCRB transcripts. Some clones are missing from TCRdb's copy, which holds only in-frame ones; the method was immunoSEQ multiplex PCR. The data show tens of thousands of clones, roughly 30% seen once. The CDR3 loop spans 16 amino acids. The germline gives CDR1 SGHRS, CDR2 YFSETQ. V lost 3 bases and J lost 0; bases outside the gene matches: 5. The record originates from a study of beta chain features in type 1 diabetes. This chain links TRBV5-1 with TRBJ2-2; 7 bases map to TRBD2. The receptor comes from a woman under 30 in good health. Material for sequencing was stem cell memory CD4+ T cells from blood. CDR3 bases: TGCGCCAGCAGCTGGGGACTACCTGCGAACACCGGGGAGCTGTTTTTT. Translated, it gives CASSWGLPANTGELFF.